A single count supports the clone carrying this TCR beta chain. This CDR3 contains 19 residues. Germline V gives CDR1 MNHEY, CDR2 SVGEGT. The ends lost 5 bases at V and 0 bases at J; junction bases unmatched: 14. This sample was included in a study of blood T cell repertoires in COVID-19. Turning to the study itself: The origin of the acute and convalescent COVID-19 samples was the United States, Italy and Spain.

In the authors' methods: Estimation of nucleated cell counts relied on the amplification of reference gene primers. Profiling relied on immunoSEQ multiplex PCR, and the TCRdb table lists in-frame clones only, not all of them. The V and J calls and clone size were taken over from that table, and D and trimming were inferred from the DNA. The repertoire includes about 130,000 clones, about 87% of them detected once, and over 9% sits in the top ten. Sequencing input: peripheral blood. The rearrangement links TRBV6-2 or TRBV6-3 to TRBJ2-2, with TRBD2 identical over 8 bases. This receptor was identified in a man between 50 and 59 years old with acute or convalescent COVID-19. Here the CDR3 DNA reads TGTGCCAGCAGTAACCCTCGAGCGGGAGCGACCCCGAACACCGGGGAGCTGTTTTTT. It yields the protein CASSNPRAGATPNTGELFF.